The next 3 T cell receptor beta chains were all read from a single sample in a study of T cell clonality in common variable immunodeficiency. The table came from immunoSEQ multiplex PCR; TCRdb's copy has only in-frame clones and leaves some out. This repertoire holds under 50,000 clones, and none appear only once. Material: peripheral blood mononuclear cells. These TCRs come from a person aged 18 to 75 in good health.

This clone came up many times. This CDR3 is CASRELTDTQYF. CDR3 DNA, as far as it was read: TGTGCCAGCAGAGAGCTAACAGATACG. The chain is built from TRBV2 and TRBJ2-3; unclear D gene. Read coverage stops 3 residues before the CDR3 terminus; the germline J gene supplies the remainder. V was trimmed by 6 bases and J by 3 bases, leaving 7 bases between them. The CDR3 extends over 12 amino acids. Germline V lookup: CDR1 SNHLY, CDR2 FYNNEI.

Many counts were recorded for this clone. The read gets to within 3 residues of the CDR3 end, and the germline J gene fills in the rest. The V call is TRBV6-1, the J call TRBJ2-7; D perhaps matches TRBD1 (5 bases). V was cut by 3 bases and J by 0 bases, with 9 bases left in between. This CDR3 contains 14 residues. Germline assignment: CDR1 MNHNS and CDR2 SASEGT. The CDR3 bases that were read are TGTGCCAGCAGTGACAGGGCTCTCTCCTACGAG. Translated, it gives CASSDRALSYE. The entire CDR3 is CASSDRALSYEQYF.

This clone was seen many times. Sequencing ends 3 residues short of the CDR3 end; the germline J gene provides the rest. The rearrangement links TRBV19 to TRBJ2-7; TRBD2 matches 8 bases. V gave up 3 bases and J gave up 6 bases; unmatched junction bases: 7. Germline CDR1 reads LNHDA; CDR2 reads SQIVND (reference sequence). CDR3 length equals 14 residues. Partial CDR3 DNA: TGTGCCAGTAGTATCGGCGCGGGGGGTAGCGAG. Encoded protein: CASSIGAGGSE. The full-length CDR3 reads as CASSIGAGGSEQYF.